The next 5 T cell receptor beta chains were all read from a single sample in a study of blood T cell repertoires in COVID-19. The table came from immunoSEQ multiplex PCR; TCRdb's copy has only in-frame clones and leaves some out. The sample yields approximately 56,000 clones, roughly 87% seen once. Sequencing was carried out using peripheral blood. The receptors shown here come from an older woman with COVID-19, enrolled during active disease.

The chain recombines TRBV11-2 with TRBJ2-5; 8 bases agree with TRBD1. The V segment lost 6 bases and the J segment 5 bases; nucleotides outside the gene matches: 11. Per germline, CDR1 SGHAT and CDR2 FQNNGV. The CDR3 sequence is 15 residues long. For the CDR3, the DNA is TGTGCCAGCAGTATACAGGGGGGCGAGGTGGAGACCCAGTACTTC. It specifies CASSIQGGEVETQYF.

The chain couples TRBV30 to TRBJ2-1, with 8 bases aligning to TRBD1. This CDR3 region has 14 residues. Trimming took 5 bases from V and 5 from J; bases not matched to a gene: 8. Germline loops: CDR1 GTSNPN, CDR2 SVGIG (reference sequence). This CDR3 reads CAWGGQGLDNEQFF. CDR3 bases: TGTGCCTGGGGAGGACAGGGCCTCGACAATGAGCAGTTCTTC.

The CDR3 protein is CASSLSKRGDGYTF. The CDR3 DNA follows: TGTGCCAGCAGTTTATCTAAACGGGGAGATGGCTACACCTTC. V gene TRBV27 combines with J gene TRBJ1-2; D call uncertain. Trimming shortened V by 0 bases and J by 6 bases, and 11 bases separated the two germline ends. CDR3 size: 14 residues. From germline, CDR1 is MNHEY and CDR2 SMNVEV (reference sequence).

This chain connects TRBV7-2 to TRBJ2-7, with 8 bases matching TRBD1. CDR3 size: 14 residues. Germline V gene sequence: CDR1 SGHTA, CDR2 FQGNSA. V lost 4 bases and J lost 3; bases outside the gene matches: 5. The CDR3 DNA reads TGTGCCAGCAGCTCCAAGACAGGGGACTACGAGCAGTACTTC. This gives the protein CASSSKTGDYEQYF.

The chain joins TRBV6-6 to TRBJ2-6; weak D call: TRBD2 (5 bases). The length of the CDR3 is 15 residues. The germline V and J ends were trimmed by 2 bases and 3 bases, with 8 bases remaining between them. Germline V gene lookup returns CDR1 MNHNY and CDR2 SVGAGI (reference sequence). The CDR3, as DNA: TGTGCCAGCAGTTACCAAGGGAGTGGGGCCAACGTCCTGACTTTC. Amino acid sequence: CASSYQGSGANVLTF.